This T cell receptor beta chain was identified during a study of Ad26.COV2.S vaccination and SARS-CoV-2 variants. As for the study in general: Intramuscularly, Ad26.COV2.S was given either once or twice, 56 days apart.

This clone was seen a single time. Its antigen is currently unknown. The germline CDR1 and CDR2 sequences are LGHDT and YNNKEL (reference sequence). The CDR3 extends over 14 amino acids. Trimming took 4 bases from V and 8 from J; bases not matched to a gene: 8. Indicated treatment: 15 to 20 received Ad26.COV2.S at low or high dose, single or two shots; about 5 received placebo; per-sample allocation not given. Day 63 following the first vaccine or placebo injection was when the samples were taken. The table came from immunoSEQ multiplex PCR; TCRdb's copy has only in-frame clones and leaves some out. The data contain around 380,000 clones, about 85% of them singletons. The study's findings and limits: Placebo recipients had lower spike-specific TCR breadth than vaccine recipients. Recipients of either vaccine or placebo displayed similar breadth of non-spike TCRs.

This chain joins TRBV3-1 (or the pseudogene TRBV3-2) and TRBJ1-2; 9 bases map to TRBD1. The source material was peripheral blood, sampled in a trial of Ad26.COV2.S vaccine versus placebo. This TCR was sampled from a person between 18 and 59 years old who received the Ad26.COV2.S COVID-19 vaccine or a placebo. The DNA of the CDR3 is TGTGCCAGCAGCCTTCCACAGGGGGCCGGCGGCTACACCTTC. It encodes CASSLPQGAGGYTF.